The text below deals with one T cell receptor beta chain. Its antigen is unidentified. The source of the sample is a study of cytomegalovirus exposure and HLA in healthy donors. Study as a whole: Earlier findings included roughly 120 million unique TCR beta sequences obtained from approximately 170 million T cells.

V was pared by 7 bases and J by 4 bases, with 19 bases between. CDR1 SGHAT and CDR2 FQNNGV come from the germline V gene. This CDR3 has 16 residues. General study results and limits: Roughly uniform sequencing depth across donors was assumed, possibly incorrectly.

The PCR contained 60 Vbeta and 13 Jbeta primers. The method was immunoSEQ multiplex PCR; TCRdb's version includes in-frame clones alone and lacks a portion of them. The table has approximately 160,000 clones, less than 85% seen once; the top ten hold around 1.5%. This rearrangement joins TRBV11-2 to TRBJ2-2; possibly TRBD2 for D (6 bases). Sequencing was performed on PBMCs. The receptor's source is a male donor in good health and CMV-seronegative. CDR3 bases: TGTGCCAGCACTCGCTTTGGGGACTTTCCCACCGGGGAGCTGTTTTTT. As protein: CASTRFGDFPTGELFF.